This TCR beta chain was retrieved from a study of breast tumors, draining lymph nodes, adjacent tissues. Overall study results and limits: Compared with lymph nodes, tumors were less diverse; compared with nontumor tissue, more. Findings are consistent with lymph node origin and intratumoral expansion of most tumor T cells. Data only fit, rather than demonstrated, lymph node origin of most tumor T cells.

The lymph nodes were axillary draining lymph nodes from breast cancer patients. MiXCR, applied by TCRdb to the multiplex PCR reads, yields one record per CDR3 protein. The profile shows 150,000 or so distinct CDR3 sequences, approximately 33% of them singletons. Germline loops: CDR1 LNHDA, CDR2 SQIVND (reference sequence). The V segment lost 4 bases and the J segment 2 bases; nucleotides outside the gene matches: 10. The CDR3 contains 16 residues. This clonotype was seen at least ten times. Antigen unknown. Material for sequencing was axillary lymph node tissue. The origin of this receptor is a female donor with breast cancer. Some clones in this sample may be carry-over from other donors' samples. The chain joins TRBV19 to TRBJ2-7, with 8 positions matching TRBD1. As DNA, the CDR3 is TGTGCCAGTAGTACATACAACAGGGGGGCGACCTACGAGCAGTACTTC. It translates to CASSTYNRGATYEQYF.